This TCR beta chain was identified during a study of CD8 T cells in Susac syndrome. This clonotype has a handful of counts. TCR beta sequences were obtained from blood CD8+ and CD4+ T cells. Isolation of CD8+ and CD4+ T cells was performed negatively, whereas enrichment of TEMRA cells was done by FACS. RNA in amounts of roughly 0.5 to 1 ug was reverse transcribed with random hexamers. A multiplex approach, immunoSEQ multiplex PCR, amplified TCR beta CDR3 across 54 Vbeta and 13 Jbeta. TCRdb analysed the immunoSEQ multiplex PCR reads with MiXCR anew, one entry per CDR3 protein. Of around 170,000 distinct CDR3 sequences in the sample, about 91% were seen once. Sequencing input: CD4+ T cells from PBMCs. This TCR derives from a human donor in good health.

This chain's CDR3 is CASSPGGFYNEQFF. The CDR3 DNA sequence: TGTGCCAGTAGCCCGGGGGGGTTCTACAATGAGCAGTTCTTC. The rearrangement joins TRBV19 to TRBJ2-1; 8 bases are a match to TRBD2. Germline loops: CDR1 LNHDA, CDR2 SQIVND (reference sequence). This CDR3 region has 14 residues. The J segment lost 3 bases and the V segment lost 6 bases, leaving 4 bases of the junction unmatched.